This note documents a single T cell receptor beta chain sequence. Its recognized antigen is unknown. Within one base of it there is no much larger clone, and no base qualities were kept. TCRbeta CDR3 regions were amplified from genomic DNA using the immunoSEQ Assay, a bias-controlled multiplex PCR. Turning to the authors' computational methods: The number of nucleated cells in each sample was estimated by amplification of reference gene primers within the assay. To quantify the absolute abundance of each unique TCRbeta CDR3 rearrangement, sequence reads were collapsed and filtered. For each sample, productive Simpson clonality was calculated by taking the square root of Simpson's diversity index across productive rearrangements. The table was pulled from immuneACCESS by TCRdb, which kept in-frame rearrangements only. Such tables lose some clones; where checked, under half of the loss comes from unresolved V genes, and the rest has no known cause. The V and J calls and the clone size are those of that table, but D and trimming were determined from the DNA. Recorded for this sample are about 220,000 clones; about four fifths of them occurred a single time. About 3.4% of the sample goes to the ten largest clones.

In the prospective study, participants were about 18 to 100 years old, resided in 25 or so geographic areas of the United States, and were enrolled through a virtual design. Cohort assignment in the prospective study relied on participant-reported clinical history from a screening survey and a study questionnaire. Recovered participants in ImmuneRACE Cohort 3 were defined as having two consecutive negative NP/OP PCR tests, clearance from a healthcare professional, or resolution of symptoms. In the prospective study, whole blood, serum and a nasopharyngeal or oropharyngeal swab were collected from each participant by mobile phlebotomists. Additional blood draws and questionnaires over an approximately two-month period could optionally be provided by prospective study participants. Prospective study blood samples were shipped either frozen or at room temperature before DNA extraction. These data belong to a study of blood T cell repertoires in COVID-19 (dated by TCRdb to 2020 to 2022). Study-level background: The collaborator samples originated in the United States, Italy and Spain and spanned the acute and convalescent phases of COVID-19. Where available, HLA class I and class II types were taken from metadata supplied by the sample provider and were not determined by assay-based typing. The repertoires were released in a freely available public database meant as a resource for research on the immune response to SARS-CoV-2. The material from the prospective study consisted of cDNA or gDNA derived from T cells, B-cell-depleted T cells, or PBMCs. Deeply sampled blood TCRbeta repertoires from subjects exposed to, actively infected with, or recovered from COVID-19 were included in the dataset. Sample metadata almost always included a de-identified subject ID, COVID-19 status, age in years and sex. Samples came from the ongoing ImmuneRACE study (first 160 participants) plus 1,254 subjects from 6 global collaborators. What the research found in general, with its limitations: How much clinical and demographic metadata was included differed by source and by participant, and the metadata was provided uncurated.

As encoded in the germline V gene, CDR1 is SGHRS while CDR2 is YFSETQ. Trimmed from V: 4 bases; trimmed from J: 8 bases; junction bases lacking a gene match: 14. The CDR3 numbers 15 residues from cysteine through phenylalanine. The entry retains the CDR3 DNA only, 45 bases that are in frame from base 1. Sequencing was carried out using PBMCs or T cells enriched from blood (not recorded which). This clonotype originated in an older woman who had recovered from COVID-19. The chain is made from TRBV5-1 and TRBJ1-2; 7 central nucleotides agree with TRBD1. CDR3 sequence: CASSPPLEGARGYTF. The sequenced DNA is TGCGCCAGCAGCCCACCCCTGGAGGGGGCGAGAGGCTACACCTTC.